The 5 T cell receptor beta chains below come from one sample, sequenced in a study of T-cell reconstitution after alpha-beta-depleted transplantation in children listed by TCRdb under 2016. The library was generated by PCR. Instrument used: Illumina HiSeq 2500. To normalize quantification of the TCRbeta repertoire, the TCR libraries were built with molecular barcoding that relied on unique molecular identifiers. TCRdb's own reprocessing of the public reads used fastp at Q25 and MiXCR and kept productive beta chains. Rows are combined by CDR3 protein, so each entry shows the most common genes and DNA. The sample profile shows 250,000 to 300,000 distinct CDR3 sequences; around 9.6% of them were found once. The leading ten clones occupy 10% of the sample. Sequenced here: PBMCs from the stem cell graft donor, sampled from the stem cell graft. The source of these receptors is a human donor who donated a stem cell graft to a child with SCID.

The sample holds many counts of this clonotype. This chain joins TRBV20-1 and TRBJ2-3, with D possibly being TRBD1 or TRBD2 (6 bases each). CDR3 length equals 11 residues. The germline gives CDR1 DFQATT, CDR2 SNEGSKA (reference sequence). The germline V and J ends were trimmed by 6 bases and 12 bases, with 16 bases remaining between them. The CDR3 loop is CSAAPGAVQYF. The DNA of the CDR3 is TGCAGTGCCGCCCCGGGGGCGGTTCAGTATTTT.

This clonotype was observed a handful of times. The chain uses TRBV7-9 and TRBJ2-1; D is possibly TRBD1 (6 bases). V dropped 5 bases and J dropped 8 bases, with 19 bases sitting between them. The CDR3 runs to 15 residues. Looked up from germline, CDR1 is SEHNR and CDR2 is FQNEAQ (reference sequence). In DNA, the CDR3 is TGTGCCAGCAGCCCCAACATCGGGACAATCCATGAGCAGTTCTTC. As protein: CASSPNIGTIHEQFF.

The chain carries TRBV12-3 or TRBV12-4 and TRBJ2-7; 8 positions agree with TRBD2. Trimming removed 6 bases from V and 1 base from J; junction bases left unmatched: 5. This CDR3 has 14 amino acids. The CDR3 coding sequence is TGTGCCAGCAGAACCAGCGGGGGATCCTACGAGCAGTACTTC. Amino acids: CASRTSGGSYEQYF.

The chain joins TRBV5-6 to TRBJ2-1, with D perhaps matching TRBD2 (5 bases). CDR1 and CDR2 from the germline V gene are SGHDT and YYEEEE. The germline V and J ends were trimmed by 4 bases and 4 bases, with 12 bases remaining between them. This CDR3 is 14 amino acids long. The CDR3 sequence is CASSAPLVYNEQFF. CDR3 coding DNA: TGTGCCAGCAGCGCGCCACTAGTATACAATGAGCAGTTCTTC. Complete variable domain (other parts from reference TRBV5-6 and TRBJ2-1): DAGVTQSPTHLIKTRGQQVTLRCSPKSGHDTVSWYQQALGQGPQFIFQYYEEEERQRGNFPDRFSGHQFPNYSSELNVNALLLGDSALYLCASSAPLVYNEQFFGPGTRLTVL.

The rearrangement uses TRBV12-3 or TRBV12-4 and TRBJ1-1, with 7 bases aligning to TRBD1. The CDR3 sequence is 15 residues long. Unmatched junction bases numbered 8, after V lost 5 bases and J lost 2 bases. CDR3 in DNA: TGTGCCAGCAGTGACCCCAGGGGGATAAACACTGAAGCTTTCTTT. This translates into CASSDPRGINTEAFF.